The present T cell receptor (beta chain) was sequenced within a study of T cells after yellow fever vaccination. This CDR3 has 12 residues. The V gene lost 10 bases and the J gene lost 6 bases, with 14 bases spanning the gap. Germline CDR1 reads MGHDK; CDR2 reads SYGVNS. TCRdb fed the 5' RACE reads into MiXCR, producing one record per CDR3 protein. The sample yields about 300,000 distinct CDR3 sequences, less than 9.5% seen once. This clonotype was counted many times. This receptor was identified in a man aged 18 to 30 who received the YFV17D yellow fever vaccine. Here the sequenced sample was CD4+ T cells sorted from PBMCs, taken 5 days after the yellow fever booster vaccination. J is TRBJ2-3 and V is TRBV25-1; the D is unclear. CDR3 in amino acids: CATLARSDTQYF. The CDR3 coding sequence is TGTGCCACCTTAGCCCGGAGCGATACGCAGTATTTT.